Listed below are T cell receptor beta chains from one sample, sequenced in a study of regulatory T cells in long-lasting Graves disease. TCRdb re-derived calls from the multiplex PCR reads in MiXCR, one entry per CDR3 protein. The sample gives about 660,000 distinct CDR3 sequences, 30% of which show up once; around 42% is in the top ten. The sample in question was peripheral blood mononuclear cells (PBMCs), obtained when the disease was refractory, from a patient treated with antithyroid drugs. These receptor sequences come from a female donor with Graves disease. Each CDR3 is given with its conserved first and last residue. A D gene is named only where the DNA matches it firmly. For some rows the clone size is stated as once, few or many, or as a class when expanded; others skip it.

v_call	clone_size	d_call	j_call	cdr3_aa	cdr3_nt
TRBV13	NA	NA	TRBJ1-2	CASKWGNYGYTF	TGTGCCAGCAAGTGGGGGAACTATGGCTACACCTTC
TRBV30	NA	NA	TRBJ1-1	CAWSDGGSTEAFF	TGTGCCTGGAGTGATGGGGGAAGCACTGAAGCTTTCTTT
TRBV7-9	NA	NA	TRBJ2-3	CASSSEPPDTQYF	TGTGCCAGCAGCTCAGAACCTCCAGATACGCAGTATTTT
TRBV5-6	many	NA	TRBJ2-5	CASSPLPQETQYF	TGTGCCAGCAGCCCCCTTCCCCAAGAGACCCAGTACTTC
TRBV6-1	few	NA	TRBJ2-3	CASGWVDTQYF	TGTGCCAGTGGATGGGTAGATACGCAGTATTTT
TRBV20-1	few	NA	TRBJ1-1	CSAGPWGDDTEAFF	TGCAGTGCCGGACCTTGGGGGGACGACACTGAAGCTTTCTTT
TRBV15	NA	NA	TRBJ1-1	CATSPLLMNTEAFF	TGTGCCACCAGTCCGCTGCTCATGAACACTGAAGCTTTCTTT
TRBV29-1	NA	TRBD1	TRBJ1-4	CSVSLYRGGYEKLFF	TGCAGCGTCTCCCTCTACAGGGGCGGGTATGAAAAACTGTTTTTT
TRBV27	NA	TRBD1	TRBJ1-4	CASSLYRGDEKLFF	TGTGCCAGCAGTCTTTACAGGGGAGACGAAAAACTGTTTTTT
TRBV19	NA	NA	TRBJ1-5	CASSIDSTQPQHF	TGTGCCAGTAGTATAGATTCTACTCAGCCCCAGCATTTT
TRBV11-2	NA	NA	TRBJ2-2	CASSLVYTGELFF	TGTGCCAGCAGCTTAGTTTACACCGGGGAGCTGTTTTTT
TRBV12-3/TRBV12-4	NA	NA	TRBJ1-3	CASSLASTGTGNTIYF	TGTGCCAGCAGTTTAGCGTCTACAGGAACGGGAAACACCATATATTTT
TRBV11-2	NA	NA	TRBJ2-4	CASSLGFGARAKNIQYF	TGTGCCAGCAGCTTGGGGTTCGGGGCTAGAGCCAAAAACATTCAGTACTTC
TRBV19	NA	NA	TRBJ1-5	CASSSGTTLSQPQHF	TGTGCCAGTAGTAGCGGGACAACATTATCCCAGCCCCAGCATTTT
TRBV28	few	NA	TRBJ1-5	CASTLRGGGGNQPQHF	TGTGCCAGCACCCTAAGGGGAGGGGGGGGCAATCAGCCCCAGCATTTT
TRBV6-1	many	NA	TRBJ2-5	CASSEQGLGTQYF	TGTGCCAGCAGTGAGCAGGGGCTCGGGACCCAGTACTTC
TRBV9	NA	NA	TRBJ2-5	CASSPRGGIQETQYF	TGTGCCAGCAGCCCCAGGGGAGGGATCCAAGAGACCCAGTACTTC
TRBV5-4	NA	NA	TRBJ2-1	CASSTPSAAYNEQFF	TGTGCCAGCAGCACCCCTAGCGCCGCCTACAATGAGCAGTTCTTC
TRBV28	few	TRBD2	TRBJ2-7	CASPRATSGTLYEQYF	TGTGCCAGCCCCCGCGCGACTAGCGGGACCCTATACGAGCAGTACTTC
TRBV19	NA	NA	TRBJ1-5	CASSTTTGTKQPQHF	TGTGCCAGTAGTACTACTACCGGGACAAAACAGCCCCAGCATTTT
TRBV5-5	NA	TRBD1	TRBJ2-2	CASRFALGQGNGELFF	TGTGCCAGCAGGTTCGCCCTCGGACAGGGTAACGGGGAGCTGTTTTTT
TRBV2	NA	TRBD2	TRBJ2-3	CAKAGGTADTQYF	TGTGCCAAAGCGGGAGGAACGGCAGATACGCAGTATTTT
TRBV12-5	NA	NA	TRBJ1-4	CASGFGVVKGGSEKLFF	TGTGCTAGTGGTTTCGGAGTAGTTAAAGGCGGGAGTGAAAAACTGTTTTTT
TRBV9	few	TRBD1	TRBJ2-7	CASSARQGLGEQYF	TGTGCCAGCAGCGCAAGACAGGGATTGGGCGAGCAGTACTTC
TRBV12-3/TRBV12-4	few	TRBD1	TRBJ2-7	CASSLSQGTSYEQYF	TGTGCCAGCAGTCTATCACAGGGGACCTCCTACGAGCAGTACTTC
TRBV7-9	NA	TRBD2	TRBJ2-7	CASSRGLAVSFEQYF	TGTGCCAGCAGCCGGGGACTAGCGGTGTCATTCGAGCAGTACTTC
TRBV20-1	NA	NA	TRBJ2-4	CSEKGLAKNIQYF	TGCAGTGAAAAGGGCCTAGCCAAAAACATTCAGTACTTC
TRBV6-9	once	NA	TRBJ1-1	CASSYMGGRAFF	TGTGCCAGCAGTTACATGGGAGGGAGAGCTTTCTTT
TRBV5-1	few	TRBD1	TRBJ1-2	CASSLYMGGQDGYTF	TGCGCCAGCAGCTTGTACATGGGGGGACAGGACGGCTACACCTTC
TRBV20-1	few	NA	TRBJ1-6	CSAQTGVMNSPLHF	TGCAGTGCGCAGACAGGAGTTATGAATTCACCCCTCCACTTT
TRBV25-1	few	NA	TRBJ1-1	CASSELGGSEAFF	TGTGCCAGCAGTGAATTAGGGGGATCTGAAGCTTTCTTT
TRBV19	few	TRBD1	TRBJ1-5	CASSRDRDNQPQHF	TGTGCCAGTAGCCGGGACAGAGACAATCAGCCCCAGCATTTT
TRBV11-2	NA	NA	TRBJ2-6	CASSLGVPSSPGANVLTF	TGTGCCAGCAGCTTAGGCGTTCCTTCTTCCCCTGGGGCCAACGTCCTGACTTTC
TRBV12-3/TRBV12-4	NA	NA	TRBJ1-2	CASSSQGSGGYTF	TGTGCCAGCAGTTCACAGGGCTCGGGAGGCTACACCTTC
TRBV5-1	once	NA	TRBJ2-7	CASSLVVMGYEQYF	TGCGCCAGCAGCTTGGTTGTTATGGGCTACGAGCAGTACTTC
TRBV12-3/TRBV12-4	NA	TRBD2	TRBJ2-4	CASSDTFNPTSSAKNIQYF	TGTGCCAGCAGCGACACTTTCAACCCGACTAGCTCGGCCAAAAACATTCAGTACTTC
TRBV5-8	few	NA	TRBJ1-1	CASSWDPNRDRNTEAFF	TGTGCCAGCAGCTGGGACCCTAACAGGGATAGGAACACTGAAGCTTTCTTT
TRBV6-9	few	TRBD1	TRBJ1-2	CASSYRTGEGYTF	TGTGCCAGCAGTTACCGGACAGGGGAAGGCTACACCTTC
TRBV10-3	NA	NA	TRBJ2-7	CAISPDEAGEQYF	TGTGCCATCAGTCCAGATGAGGCGGGGGAGCAGTACTTC
TRBV10-3	few	NA	TRBJ2-5	CAITIGETQYF	TGTGCCATCACTATTGGGGAGACCCAGTACTTC
TRBV7-9	NA	TRBD1	TRBJ1-1	CASSFTGGGTEAFF	TGTGCCAGCAGCTTTACAGGGGGCGGCACTGAAGCTTTCTTT
TRBV27	many	NA	TRBJ1-1	CASRILGASTEAFF	TGTGCCAGCAGGATACTTGGGGCTAGCACTGAAGCTTTCTTT
TRBV19	NA	TRBD1	TRBJ2-5	CASSILTGAQGETQYF	TGTGCCAGTAGTATCTTGACAGGGGCGCAAGGAGAGACCCAGTACTTC
TRBV19	few	NA	TRBJ2-2	CASTIQGTNTGELFF	TGTGCCAGTACCATACAGGGAACGAACACCGGGGAGCTGTTTTTT
TRBV12-3/TRBV12-4	NA	NA	TRBJ1-1	CASTPDRNTEAFF	TGTGCCAGCACTCCGGACAGGAACACTGAAGCTTTCTTT
TRBV4-1	few	NA	TRBJ1-4	CASSQVLTNEKLFF	TGCGCCAGCAGCCAAGTCTTGACTAATGAAAAACTGTTTTTT
TRBV30	NA	NA	TRBJ2-7	CAWSSNNYEQYF	TGTGCCTGGAGTTCAAATAACTACGAGCAGTACTTC
TRBV6-5	few	TRBD1	TRBJ1-6	CASSYSRDRNNSPLHF	TGTGCCAGCAGTTACTCACGGGACAGGAACAATTCACCCCTCCACTTT
TRBV12-3/TRBV12-4	NA	TRBD1	TRBJ1-5	CASSLALWDRGPLGNQPQHF	TGTGCCAGCAGTTTAGCGCTCTGGGACAGGGGACCCCTGGGGAATCAGCCCCAGCATTTT
TRBV4-1	NA	TRBD1	TRBJ2-7	CASSQFLDRIHEQYF	TGCGCCAGCAGCCAGTTCCTGGACAGGATACACGAGCAGTACTTC
TRBV3-1	NA	TRBD1	TRBJ2-2	CASSATGGYSTGELFF	TGTGCCAGCAGCGCGACAGGGGGGTACTCCACCGGGGAGCTGTTTTTT
TRBV2	few	TRBD2	TRBJ2-7	CASSTHLTSGSVSRYEQYF	TGTGCCAGCAGTACGCACCTGACTAGCGGGAGCGTATCTCGGTACGAGCAGTACTTC
TRBV15	few	TRBD1	TRBJ1-1	CATSRARTGATEAFF	TGTGCCACCAGCAGAGCCCGGACAGGGGCGACTGAAGCTTTCTTT
TRBV29-1	NA	NA	TRBJ2-3	CSATDTQYF	TGCAGCGCCACAGATACGCAGTATTTT
TRBV28	NA	TRBD1	TRBJ2-7	CASRRDRPYEQYF	TGTGCCAGCAGGAGGGACAGACCCTACGAGCAGTACTTC
TRBV2	many	TRBD1	TRBJ1-2	CASSAGTGGVYTF	TGTGCCAGCAGTGCCGGGACAGGGGGAGTCTACACCTTC
TRBV7-8	NA	NA	TRBJ1-1	CASSLGGVAGAFF	TGTGCCAGCAGCTTAGGCGGCGTCGCGGGCGCTTTCTTT
TRBV4-1	NA	NA	TRBJ1-1	CASSQAWTANTEAFF	TGCGCCAGCAGCCAAGCCTGGACAGCGAACACTGAAGCTTTCTTT
TRBV19	NA	NA	TRBJ1-4	CASSIGRVNEKLFF	TGTGCCAGTAGTATAGGCAGGGTGAACGAAAAACTGTTTTTT